The clone carrying this T cell receptor beta chain was seen only once. Profiling relied on immunoSEQ multiplex PCR, and the TCRdb table lists in-frame clones only, not all of them. The table records fewer than 350,000 clones, roughly 87% of them present only once. This sample is part of a study of blood T cell repertoires in COVID-19. Study context: Acute-phase and convalescent COVID-19 samples originated in the United States, Italy and Spain. Sample material is recorded as cDNA or gDNA derived from T cells, B-cell-depleted T cells, or PBMCs.

V lost 3 bases, J lost 5 bases, and 11 bases stayed unmatched. The CDR3 is 15 amino acids. Germline V CDR1 and CDR2: DFQATT, SNEGSKA (reference sequence). Ages ranged from about 18 to 100 years, with residence in about 24 US areas. Grouping used clinical history reported by participants in a survey and questionnaire. The V gene is TRBV20-1, the J gene TRBJ2-7; 9 bases fit TRBD2. The sequenced sample was PBMCs or T cells enriched from blood (not recorded which). This clonotype was obtained from a woman between 40 and 55 years old who had recovered from COVID-19. The DNA for the CDR3 is TGCAGTGCTAGTACATCGAGGACTAGCGATCACGAGCAGTACTTC. Translated, it gives CSASTSRTSDHEQYF.